The next 8 T cell receptor beta chains were all read from a single sample in a study of a mutant IDH1 vaccine in newly diagnosed glioma. Measured with immunoSEQ multiplex PCR; TCRdb has only the in-frame clones, and not every one. The profile shows over 95,000 clones, 85% to 90% of them singletons. Their specific antigens are unknown. Noted time point: week 11, during vaccination. Vaccine doses each comprised 300 ug of mutant IDH1 20-mer peptide, with topical imiquimod. This sample comprised PBMCs, obtained from a glioma patient whose treatment included an IDH1 peptide vaccine. Receptors were obtained from a woman aged 50 to 60 with glioma.

The chain is built from TRBV11-1 and TRBJ1-1, with D uncertain. The CDR3 is 14 amino acids. The germline V and J ends were trimmed by 1 base and 6 bases, with 12 bases remaining between them. Germline CDR1 and CDR2: SGHAT and FQDESV (reference sequence). Here the CDR3 DNA reads TGTGCCAGCAGCTTAGTGAGGGAGAGGCCTGAAGCTTTCTTT. Amino acids: CASSLVRERPEAFF.

Here the CDR3 reads CASSDTAGWDNEQFF. DNA of the CDR3: TGTGCCAGCAGTGATACAGCGGGATGGGACAATGAGCAGTTCTTC. This sequence joins TRBV25-1 and TRBJ2-1, with TRBD2 identical over 7 bases. The CDR3 extends over 15 amino acids. V lost 3 bases, J lost 5 bases, and 7 bases stayed unmatched. From germline, CDR1 is MGHDK and CDR2 SYGVNS.

This clone came up once. The chain couples TRBV5-5 to TRBJ2-7; a possible D gene is TRBD2 (5 bases). Germline V gives CDR1 SGHKS, CDR2 YYEKEE (reference sequence). Trimming stripped 2 bases from V and 3 bases from J, with 15 bases between. CDR3 length: 15 amino acids. CDR3 sequence (DNA): TGTGCCAGCAGCTTCGGACTGGGGTCTTACTACGAGCAGTACTTC. The encoded protein is CASSFGLGSYYEQYF.

The rearrangement links TRBV11-3 to TRBJ1-5, with TRBD1 matching 7 bases. CDR1 is SGHNT and CDR2 is YENEEA in the germline V gene. With V trimmed by 0 bases and J by 7 bases, 6 bases remained unmatched. The CDR3 has 15 amino acids. The CDR3 region is CASSLETGRYQPQHF. CDR3 nucleotide sequence: TGTGCCAGCAGCTTAGAGACAGGGAGGTACCAGCCCCAGCATTTT.

This clone appeared a single time. The chain has TRBV5-1 and TRBJ2-3; TRBD2 aligns across 10 bases. Germline CDR1 and CDR2: SGHRS and YFSETQ. The CDR3 runs to 17 residues. Germline trimming cut 2 bases from V and 4 bases from J; bases unmatched to any gene: 10. The chain's CDR3 is CASSFYPSGRSADTQYF. Here the CDR3 DNA reads TGCGCCAGCAGCTTTTACCCTAGCGGGAGAAGTGCAGATACGCAGTATTTT.

The chain couples TRBV18 to TRBJ2-5; perhaps TRBD2 as D (6 bases). The germline V gene encodes CDR1 KGHSH and CDR2 LQKENI. The CDR3 has 13 residues. The germline V and J ends were trimmed by 6 bases and 5 bases, with 13 bases remaining between them. The CDR3 protein is CASSLPGRETQYF. The DNA of the CDR3 is TGTGCCAGCTCCCTGCCGGGGAGGGAGACCCAGTACTTC. The full variable domain, its missing parts supplied by reference TRBV18 and TRBJ2-5, is NAGVMQNPRHLVRRRGQEARLRCSPMKGHSHVYWYRQLPEEGLKFMVYLQKENIIDESGMPKERFSAEFPKEGPSILRIQQVVRGDSAAYFCASSLPGRETQYFGPGTRLLVL.

The DNA of the CDR3 is TGTGCCAGCAGGACTAGCGGCTACAATGAGCAGTTCTTC. It specifies CASRTSGYNEQFF. The rearrangement joins TRBV28 to TRBJ2-1, with 9 bases matching TRBD2. Germline loops: CDR1 MDHEN, CDR2 SYDVKM. The ends lost 6 bases at V and 3 bases at J; junction bases unmatched: 0. The CDR3 has 13 amino acids.

V gene TRBV10-3 combines with J gene TRBJ1-1; 7 nucleotides line up with TRBD1. V lost 6 bases to trimming and J lost 7 bases; unmatched junction nucleotides: 11. This CDR3 contains 14 residues. The V gene's germline CDR1 is ENHRY and CDR2 SYGVKD. The CDR3 DNA reads as TGTGCCATCAGAACCACAGGGGCAGGCGATGAAGCTTTCTTT. Translated: CAIRTTGAGDEAFF.